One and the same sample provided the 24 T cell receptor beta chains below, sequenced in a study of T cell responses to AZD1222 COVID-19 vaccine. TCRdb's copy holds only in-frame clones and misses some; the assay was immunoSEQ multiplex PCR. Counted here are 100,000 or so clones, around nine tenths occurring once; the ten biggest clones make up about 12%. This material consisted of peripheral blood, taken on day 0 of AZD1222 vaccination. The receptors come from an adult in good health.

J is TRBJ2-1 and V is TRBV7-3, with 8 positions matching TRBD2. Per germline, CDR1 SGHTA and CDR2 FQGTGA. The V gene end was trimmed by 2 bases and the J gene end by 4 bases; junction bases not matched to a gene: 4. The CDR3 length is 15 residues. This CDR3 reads CASSLAGREYNEQFF. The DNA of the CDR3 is TGTGCCAGCAGCTTAGCCGGGAGGGAGTACAATGAGCAGTTCTTC.

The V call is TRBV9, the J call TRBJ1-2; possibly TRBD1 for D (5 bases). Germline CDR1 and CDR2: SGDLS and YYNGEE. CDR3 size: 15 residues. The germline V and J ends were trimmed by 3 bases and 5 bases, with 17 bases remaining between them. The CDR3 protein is CASSDPPGLRYGYTF. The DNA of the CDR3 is TGTGCCAGCAGCGACCCCCCGGGACTCCGATATGGCTACACCTTC.

DNA of the CDR3: TGCAGCGTTGTAGGTTTCAAAGTGGAGACCCAGTACTTC. Encoded protein: CSVVGFKVETQYF. The chain couples TRBV29-1 to TRBJ2-5; D remains unclear. V was pared by 4 bases and J by 5 bases, with 14 bases between. CDR3 length: 13 residues. Germline lookup yields CDR1 SQVTM and CDR2 ANQGSEA.

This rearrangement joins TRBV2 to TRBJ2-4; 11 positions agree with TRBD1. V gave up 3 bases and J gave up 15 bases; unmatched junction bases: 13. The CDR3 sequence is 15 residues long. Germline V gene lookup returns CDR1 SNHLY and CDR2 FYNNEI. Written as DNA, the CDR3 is TGTGCCAGCAGTGAGTTTGGGCGGACAGGGGGCGCTTCGTACTTC. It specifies CASSEFGRTGGASYF.

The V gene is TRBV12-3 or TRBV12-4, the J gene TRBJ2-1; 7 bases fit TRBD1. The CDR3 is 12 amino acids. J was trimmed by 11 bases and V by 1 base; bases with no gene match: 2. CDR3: CASSLGQGQQFF. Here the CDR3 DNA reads TGTGCCAGCAGTTTAGGACAGGGCCAGCAGTTCTTC.

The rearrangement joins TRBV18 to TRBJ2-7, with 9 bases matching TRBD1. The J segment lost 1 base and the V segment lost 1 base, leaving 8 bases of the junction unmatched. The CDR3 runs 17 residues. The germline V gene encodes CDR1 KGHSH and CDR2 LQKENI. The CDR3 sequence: CASSPRIPGQGSYEQYF. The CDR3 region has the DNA TGTGCCAGCTCACCACGGATACCGGGACAGGGTTCCTACGAGCAGTACTTC. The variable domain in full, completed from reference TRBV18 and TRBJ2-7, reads NAGVMQNPRHLVRRRGQEARLRCSPMKGHSHVYWYRQLPEEGLKFMVYLQKENIIDESGMPKERFSAEFPKEGPSILRIQQVVRGDSAAYFCASSPRIPGQGSYEQYFGPGTRLTVT.

The chain's CDR3 is CASSIPGLAGGGNTGELFF. CDR3 DNA: TGTGCCAGTAGTATTCCGGGACTAGCGGGAGGTGGGAACACCGGGGAGCTGTTTTTT. V gene TRBV19 combines with J gene TRBJ2-2, with 15 bases fitting TRBD2. The V segment lost 3 bases and the J segment 1 base; nucleotides outside the gene matches: 6. The CDR3 spans 19 residues. The germline V gene encodes CDR1 LNHDA and CDR2 SQIVND (reference sequence).

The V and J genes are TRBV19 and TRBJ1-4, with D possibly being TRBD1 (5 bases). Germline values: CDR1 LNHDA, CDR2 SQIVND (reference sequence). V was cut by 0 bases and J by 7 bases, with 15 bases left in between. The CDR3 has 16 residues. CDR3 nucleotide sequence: TGTGCCAGTAGTATAGATCTAGGGGCCGGGAGTGAAAAACTGTTTTTT. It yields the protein CASSIDLGAGSEKLFF.

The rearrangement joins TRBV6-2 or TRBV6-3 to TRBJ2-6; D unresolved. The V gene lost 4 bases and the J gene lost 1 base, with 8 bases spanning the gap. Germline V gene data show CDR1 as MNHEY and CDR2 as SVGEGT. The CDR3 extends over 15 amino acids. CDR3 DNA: TGTGCCAGCAGTTCCTCAGGATCTGGGGCCAACGTCCTGACTTTC. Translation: CASSSSGSGANVLTF.

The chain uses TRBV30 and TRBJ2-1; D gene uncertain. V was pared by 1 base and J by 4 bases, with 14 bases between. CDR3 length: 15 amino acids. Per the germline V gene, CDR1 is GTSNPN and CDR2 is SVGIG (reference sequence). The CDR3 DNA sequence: TGTGCCTGGAGTGGGGATTTGGGAACTTACAATGAGCAGTTCTTC. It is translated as CAWSGDLGTYNEQFF.

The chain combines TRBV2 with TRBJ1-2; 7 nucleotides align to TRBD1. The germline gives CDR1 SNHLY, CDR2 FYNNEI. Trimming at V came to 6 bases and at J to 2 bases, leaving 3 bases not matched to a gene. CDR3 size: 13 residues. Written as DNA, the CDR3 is TGTGCCAGCAGAACGACAGGGAACTATGGCTACACCTTC. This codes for CASRTTGNYGYTF.

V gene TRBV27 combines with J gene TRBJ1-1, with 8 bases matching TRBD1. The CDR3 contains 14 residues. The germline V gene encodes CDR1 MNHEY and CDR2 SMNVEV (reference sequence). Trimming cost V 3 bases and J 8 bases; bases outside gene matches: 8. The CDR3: CASSFRPGGLEAFF. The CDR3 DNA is TGTGCCAGCAGTTTTCGTCCAGGGGGCTTGGAAGCTTTCTTT.

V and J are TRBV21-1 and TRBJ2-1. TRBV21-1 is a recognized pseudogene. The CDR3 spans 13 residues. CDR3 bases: TGTGCCAGCAGCAAAGCGCAGGGGGGGCCAGGGTTCTTC. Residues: CASSKAQGGPGFF.

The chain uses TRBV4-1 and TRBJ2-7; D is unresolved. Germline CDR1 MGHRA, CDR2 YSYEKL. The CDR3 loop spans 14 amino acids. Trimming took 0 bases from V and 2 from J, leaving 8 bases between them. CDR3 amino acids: CASSQDTQAYEQYF. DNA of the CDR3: TGCGCCAGCAGCCAAGACACCCAAGCCTACGAGCAGTACTTC.

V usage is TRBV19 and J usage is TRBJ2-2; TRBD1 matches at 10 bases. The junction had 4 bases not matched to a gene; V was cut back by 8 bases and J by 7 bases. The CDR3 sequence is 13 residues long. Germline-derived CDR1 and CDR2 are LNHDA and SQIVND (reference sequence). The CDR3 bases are TGTGCCAGTTTCGACAGGGGGCGCGGGGAGCTGTTTTTT. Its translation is CASFDRGRGELFF.

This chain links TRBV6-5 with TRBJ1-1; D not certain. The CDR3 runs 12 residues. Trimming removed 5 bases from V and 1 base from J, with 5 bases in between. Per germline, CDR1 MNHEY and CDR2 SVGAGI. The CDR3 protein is CASSIRNTEAFF. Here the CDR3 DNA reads TGTGCCAGCAGTATCAGGAACACTGAAGCTTTCTTT.

Here the CDR3 DNA reads TGTGCCAGCAGCTTGGAAGGAAGGCACACCGGGGAGCTGTTTTTT. It encodes CASSLEGRHTGELFF. The chain carries TRBV5-5 and TRBJ2-2; D unresolved. CDR1 and CDR2 from the germline V gene are SGHKS and YYEKEE (reference sequence). Trimming removed 0 bases from V and 3 bases from J, with 9 bases in between. CDR3 length: 15 residues.

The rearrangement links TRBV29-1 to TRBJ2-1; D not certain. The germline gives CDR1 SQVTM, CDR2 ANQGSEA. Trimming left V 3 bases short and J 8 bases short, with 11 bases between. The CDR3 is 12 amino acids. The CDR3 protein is CSVDLTRDEQFF. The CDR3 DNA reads TGCAGCGTTGATCTGACTCGGGATGAGCAGTTCTTC.

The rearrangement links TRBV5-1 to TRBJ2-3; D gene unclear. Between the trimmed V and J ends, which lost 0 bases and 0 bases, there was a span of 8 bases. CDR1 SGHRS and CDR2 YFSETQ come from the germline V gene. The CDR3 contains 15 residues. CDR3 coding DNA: TGCGCCAGCAGCTTGGACCAGGTTAGCACAGATACGCAGTATTTT. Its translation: CASSLDQVSTDTQYF.

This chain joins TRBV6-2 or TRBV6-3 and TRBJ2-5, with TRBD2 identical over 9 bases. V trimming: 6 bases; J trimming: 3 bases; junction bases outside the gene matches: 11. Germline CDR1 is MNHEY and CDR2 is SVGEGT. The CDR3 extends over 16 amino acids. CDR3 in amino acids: CASSSGSSGMKETQYF. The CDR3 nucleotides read TGTGCCAGCAGCTCGGGATCTAGCGGGATGAAAGAGACCCAGTACTTC.

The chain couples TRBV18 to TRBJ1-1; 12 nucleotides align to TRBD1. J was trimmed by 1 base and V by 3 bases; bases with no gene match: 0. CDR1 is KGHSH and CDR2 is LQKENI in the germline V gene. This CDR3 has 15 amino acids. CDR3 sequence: CASSPGQGANTEAFF. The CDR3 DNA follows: TGTGCCAGCTCACCGGGACAGGGGGCGAACACTGAAGCTTTCTTT.

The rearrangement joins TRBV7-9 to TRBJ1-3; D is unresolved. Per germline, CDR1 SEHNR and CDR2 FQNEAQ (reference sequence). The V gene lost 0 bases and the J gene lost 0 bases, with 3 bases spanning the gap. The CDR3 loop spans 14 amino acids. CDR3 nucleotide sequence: TGTGCCAGCAGCTTAGCGACCTCTGGAAACACCATATATTTT. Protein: CASSLATSGNTIYF.

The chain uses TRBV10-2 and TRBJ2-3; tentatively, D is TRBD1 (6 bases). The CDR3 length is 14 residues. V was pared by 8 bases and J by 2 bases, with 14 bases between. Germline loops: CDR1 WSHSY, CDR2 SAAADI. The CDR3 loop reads CASAEAGATDTQYF. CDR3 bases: TGCGCCAGCGCAGAGGCAGGGGCCACAGATACGCAGTATTTT.

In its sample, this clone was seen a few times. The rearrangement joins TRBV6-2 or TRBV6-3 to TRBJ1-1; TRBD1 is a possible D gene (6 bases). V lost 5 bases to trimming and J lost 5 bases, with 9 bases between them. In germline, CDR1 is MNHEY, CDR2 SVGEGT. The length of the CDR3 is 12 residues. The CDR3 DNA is TGTGCCAGCAGTCAGGGGATTACTGAAGCTTTCTTT. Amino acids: CASSQGITEAFF.